The text below deals with one TCR beta chain. Its antigen is not identified. This CDR3 is 15 amino acids long. CDR1 and CDR2 (germline): SGHRS, YFSETQ. V trimming: 6 bases; J trimming: 6 bases; junction bases outside the gene matches: 13. This entry is derived from a study of graft-versus-host responses after intestinal transplantation. The repertoire was sequenced with immunoSEQ multiplex PCR; TCRdb's copy has only in-frame clones and lacks some. The profile shows fewer than 80,000 clones, more than 85% of them singletons. The sample in question was unstimulated CD8+ T cells sorted from spleen or lymph node cells, obtained before transplant. The V gene is TRBV5-1, the J gene TRBJ2-3, with 7 bases matching TRBD2. This TCR came from a human donor who was the organ donor for an intestinal transplant. Here the CDR3 reads CASKWTRGRGDTQYF. CDR3 DNA: TGCGCCAGCAAGTGGACTAGAGGTCGTGGCGATACGCAGTATTTT.